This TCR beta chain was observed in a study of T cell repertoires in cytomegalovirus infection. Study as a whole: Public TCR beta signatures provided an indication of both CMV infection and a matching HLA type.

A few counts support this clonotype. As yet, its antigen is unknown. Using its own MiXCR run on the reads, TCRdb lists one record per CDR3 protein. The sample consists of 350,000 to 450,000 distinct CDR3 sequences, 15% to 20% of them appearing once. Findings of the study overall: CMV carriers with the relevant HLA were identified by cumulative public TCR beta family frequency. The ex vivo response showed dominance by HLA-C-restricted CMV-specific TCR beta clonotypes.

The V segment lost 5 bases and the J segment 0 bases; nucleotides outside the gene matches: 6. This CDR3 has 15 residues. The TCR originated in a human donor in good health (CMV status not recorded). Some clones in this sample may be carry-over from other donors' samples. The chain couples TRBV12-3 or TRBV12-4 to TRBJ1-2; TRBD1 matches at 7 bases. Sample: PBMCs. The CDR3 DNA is TGTGCCAGCAGTGGGACAGCGGAAGCTAACTATGGCTACACCTTC. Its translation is CASSGTAEANYGYTF.